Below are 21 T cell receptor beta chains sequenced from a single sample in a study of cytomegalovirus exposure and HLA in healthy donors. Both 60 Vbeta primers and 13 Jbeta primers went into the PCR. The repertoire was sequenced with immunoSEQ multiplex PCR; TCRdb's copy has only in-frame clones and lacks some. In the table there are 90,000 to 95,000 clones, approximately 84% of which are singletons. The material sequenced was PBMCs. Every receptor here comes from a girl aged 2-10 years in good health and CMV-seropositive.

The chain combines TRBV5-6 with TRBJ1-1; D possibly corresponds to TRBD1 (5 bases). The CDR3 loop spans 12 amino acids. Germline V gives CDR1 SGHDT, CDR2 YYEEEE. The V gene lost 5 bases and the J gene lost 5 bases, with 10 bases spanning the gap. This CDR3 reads CASSGGETEAFF. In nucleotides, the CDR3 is TGTGCCAGCAGTGGGGGGGAGACTGAAGCTTTCTTT.

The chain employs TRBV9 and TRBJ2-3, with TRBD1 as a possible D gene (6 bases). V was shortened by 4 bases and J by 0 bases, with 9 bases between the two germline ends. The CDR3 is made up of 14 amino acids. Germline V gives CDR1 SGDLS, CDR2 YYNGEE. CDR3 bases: TGTGCCAGCAGCTGGACAGAGAGCACAGATACGCAGTATTTT. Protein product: CASSWTESTDTQYF.

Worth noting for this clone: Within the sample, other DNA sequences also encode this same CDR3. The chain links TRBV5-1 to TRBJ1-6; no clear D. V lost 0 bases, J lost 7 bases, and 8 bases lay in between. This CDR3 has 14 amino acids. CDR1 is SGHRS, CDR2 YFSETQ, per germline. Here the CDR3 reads CASSLEAGNSPLHF. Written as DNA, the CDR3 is TGCGCCAGCAGCTTGGAAGCGGGGAATTCACCCCTCCACTTT.

In DNA form, the CDR3 reads TGTGCCTGGGTTGGTGGAGTATCCTACGAGCAGTACTTC. It codes for CAWVGGVSYEQYF. This rearrangement joins TRBV30 to TRBJ2-7; the D is unclear. This CDR3 comprises 13 residues. The V gene lost 5 bases and the J gene lost 1 base, with 12 bases spanning the gap. Per germline, CDR1 GTSNPN and CDR2 SVGIG (reference sequence).

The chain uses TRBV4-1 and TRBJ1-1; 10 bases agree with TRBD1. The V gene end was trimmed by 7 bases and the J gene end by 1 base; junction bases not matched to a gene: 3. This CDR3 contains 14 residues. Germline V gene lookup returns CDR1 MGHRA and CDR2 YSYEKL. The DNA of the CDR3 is TGCGCCAGCAACCGGGACAGGGGGAACACTGAAGCTTTCTTT. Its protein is CASNRDRGNTEAFF.

The CDR3, as DNA: TGCGCCAGCGCCCAGACAGGGGCCGGGCAGACCCAGTACTTC. Translated, it gives CASAQTGAGQTQYF. The rearrangement joins TRBV5-1 to TRBJ2-5; 8 positions match TRBD1. Germline V gene sequence: CDR1 SGHRS, CDR2 YFSETQ. The CDR3 consists of 14 residues. V gave up 7 bases and J gave up 6 bases; unmatched junction bases: 11.

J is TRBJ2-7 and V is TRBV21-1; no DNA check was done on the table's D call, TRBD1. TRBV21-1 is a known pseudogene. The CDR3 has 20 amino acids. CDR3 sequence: CASSKALRTGARHIPYEQYF. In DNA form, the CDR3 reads TGTGCCAGCAGCAAAGCGCTAAGGACAGGGGCTCGTCACATCCCCTACGAGCAGTACTTC.

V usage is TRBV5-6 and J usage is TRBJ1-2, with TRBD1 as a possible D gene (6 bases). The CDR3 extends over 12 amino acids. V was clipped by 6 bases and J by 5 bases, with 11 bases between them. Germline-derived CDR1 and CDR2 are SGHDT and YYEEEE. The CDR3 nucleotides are TGTGCCAGCAATAAACAGGGATATGGCTACACCTTC. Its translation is CASNKQGYGYTF.

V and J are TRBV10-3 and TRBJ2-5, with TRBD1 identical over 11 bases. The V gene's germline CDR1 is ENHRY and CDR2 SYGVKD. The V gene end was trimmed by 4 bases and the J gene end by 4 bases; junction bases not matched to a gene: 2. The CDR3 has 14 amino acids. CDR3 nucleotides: TGTGCCATCAGTGGGACAGGGGGCGGAGAGACCCAGTACTTC. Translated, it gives CAISGTGGGETQYF.

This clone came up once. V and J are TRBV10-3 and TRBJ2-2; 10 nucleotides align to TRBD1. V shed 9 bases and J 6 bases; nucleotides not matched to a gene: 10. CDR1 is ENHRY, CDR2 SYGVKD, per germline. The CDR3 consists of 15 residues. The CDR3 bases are TGTGCCATAAGACAGGGGGCGTCGGCGTCCGGGGAGCTGTTTTTT. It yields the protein CAIRQGASASGELFF.

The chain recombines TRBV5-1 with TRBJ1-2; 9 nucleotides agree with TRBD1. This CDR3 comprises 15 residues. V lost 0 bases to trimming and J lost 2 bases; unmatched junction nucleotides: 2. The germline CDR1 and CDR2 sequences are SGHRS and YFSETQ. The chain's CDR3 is CASSLAGTGNYGYTF. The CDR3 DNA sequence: TGCGCCAGCAGCTTGGCTGGGACAGGGAACTATGGCTACACCTTC.

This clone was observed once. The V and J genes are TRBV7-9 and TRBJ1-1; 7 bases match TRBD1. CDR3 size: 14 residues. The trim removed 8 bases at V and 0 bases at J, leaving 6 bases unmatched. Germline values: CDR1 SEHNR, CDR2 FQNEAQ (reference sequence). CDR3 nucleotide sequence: TGTGCCAGCGGGACAGCAAACATGAACACTGAAGCTTTCTTT. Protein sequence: CASGTANMNTEAFF.

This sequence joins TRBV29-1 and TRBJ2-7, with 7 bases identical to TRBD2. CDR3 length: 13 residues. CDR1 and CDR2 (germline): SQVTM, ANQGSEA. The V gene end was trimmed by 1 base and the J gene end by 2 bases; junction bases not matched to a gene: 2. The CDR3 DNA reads TGCAGCGTTGAAGTGGGGGGGGCCTACGAGCAGTACTTC. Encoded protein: CSVEVGGAYEQYF.

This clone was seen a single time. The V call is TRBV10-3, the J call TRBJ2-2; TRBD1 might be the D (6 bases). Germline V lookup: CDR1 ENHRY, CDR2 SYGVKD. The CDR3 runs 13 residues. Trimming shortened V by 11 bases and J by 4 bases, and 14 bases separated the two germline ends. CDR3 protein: CAARTDSTGELFF. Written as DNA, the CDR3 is TGTGCCGCGCGGACAGACTCCACCGGGGAGCTGTTTTTT.

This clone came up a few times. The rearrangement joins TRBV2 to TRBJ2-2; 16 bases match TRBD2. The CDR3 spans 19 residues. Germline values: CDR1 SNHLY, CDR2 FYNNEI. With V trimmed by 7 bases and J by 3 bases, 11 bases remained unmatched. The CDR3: CASTLEGTSGRAHTGELFF. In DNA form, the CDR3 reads TGTGCCAGCACTTTGGAGGGGACTAGCGGGAGGGCCCACACCGGGGAGCTGTTTTTT.

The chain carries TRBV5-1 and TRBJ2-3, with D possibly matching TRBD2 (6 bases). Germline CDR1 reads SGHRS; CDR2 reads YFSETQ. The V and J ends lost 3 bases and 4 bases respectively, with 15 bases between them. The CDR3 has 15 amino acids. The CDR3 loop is CASSYPAGTADTQYF. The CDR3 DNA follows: TGCGCCAGCAGCTATCCTGCGGGAACGGCAGATACGCAGTATTTT.

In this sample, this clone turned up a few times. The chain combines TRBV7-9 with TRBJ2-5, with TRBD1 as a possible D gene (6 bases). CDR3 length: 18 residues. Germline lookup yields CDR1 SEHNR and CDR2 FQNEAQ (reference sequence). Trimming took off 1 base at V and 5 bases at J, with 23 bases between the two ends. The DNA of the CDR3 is TGTGCCAGCAGCTTAGGCAGGGGCAGGGCGGTACTTGAGGAGACCCAGTACTTC. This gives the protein CASSLGRGRAVLEETQYF.

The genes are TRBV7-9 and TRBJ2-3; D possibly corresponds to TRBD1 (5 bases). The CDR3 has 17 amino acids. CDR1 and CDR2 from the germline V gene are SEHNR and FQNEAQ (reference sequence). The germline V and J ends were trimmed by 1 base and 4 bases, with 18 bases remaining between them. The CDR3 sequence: CASSLVQGKYMPDTQYF. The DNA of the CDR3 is TGTGCCAGCAGCTTAGTCCAGGGAAAGTATATGCCAGATACGCAGTATTTT.

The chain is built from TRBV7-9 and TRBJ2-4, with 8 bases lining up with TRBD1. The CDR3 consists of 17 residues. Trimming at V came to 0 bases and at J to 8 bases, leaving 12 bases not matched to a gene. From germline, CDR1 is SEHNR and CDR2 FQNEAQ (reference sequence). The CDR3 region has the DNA TGTGCCAGCAGCTTAGCCCCATATGACAGGGGCCGGGACATTCAGTACTTC. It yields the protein CASSLAPYDRGRDIQYF. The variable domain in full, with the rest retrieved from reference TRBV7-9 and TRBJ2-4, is DTGVSQNPRHKITKRGQNVTFRCDPISEHNRLYWYRQTLGQGPEFLTYFQNEAQLEKSRLLSDRFSAERPKGSFSTLEIQRTEQGDSAMYLCASSLAPYDRGRDIQYFGAGTRLSVL.

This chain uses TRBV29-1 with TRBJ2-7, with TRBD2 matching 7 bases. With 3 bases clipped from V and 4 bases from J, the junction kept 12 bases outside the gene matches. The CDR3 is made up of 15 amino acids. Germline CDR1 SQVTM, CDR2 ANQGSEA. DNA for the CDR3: TGCAGCGTTGAGTCGGGCGGGAGCACACATTACGAGCAGTACTTC. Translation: CSVESGGSTHYEQYF.

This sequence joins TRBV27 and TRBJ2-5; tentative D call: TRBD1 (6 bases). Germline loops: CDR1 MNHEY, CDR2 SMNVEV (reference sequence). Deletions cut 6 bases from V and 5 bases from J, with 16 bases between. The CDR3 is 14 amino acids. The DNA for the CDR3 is TGTGCCAGCAGCTTGGATCCAGGGGTGGAGACCCAGTACTTC. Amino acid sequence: CASSLDPGVETQYF.